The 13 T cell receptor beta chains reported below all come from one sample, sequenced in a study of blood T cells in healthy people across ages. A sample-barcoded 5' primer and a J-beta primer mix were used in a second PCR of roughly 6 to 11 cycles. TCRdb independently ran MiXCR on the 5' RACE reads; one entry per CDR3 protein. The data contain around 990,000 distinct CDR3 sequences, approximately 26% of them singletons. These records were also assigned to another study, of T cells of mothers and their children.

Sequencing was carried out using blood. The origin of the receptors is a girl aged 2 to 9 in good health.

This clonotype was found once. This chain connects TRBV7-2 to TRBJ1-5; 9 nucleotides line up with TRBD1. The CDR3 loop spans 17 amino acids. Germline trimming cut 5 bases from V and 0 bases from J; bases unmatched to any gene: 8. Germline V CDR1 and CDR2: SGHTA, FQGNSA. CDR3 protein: CASSPRTGDYSNQPQHF. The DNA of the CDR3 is TGTGCCAGCAGCCCACGGACAGGGGACTATAGCAATCAGCCCCAGCATTTT. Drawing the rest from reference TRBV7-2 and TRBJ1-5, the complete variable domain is GAGVSQSPSNKVTEKGKDVELRCDPISGHTALYWYRQSLGQGLEFLIYFQGNSAPDKSGLPSDRFSAERTGGSVSTLTIQRTQQEDSAVYLCASSPRTGDYSNQPQHFGDGTRLSIL.

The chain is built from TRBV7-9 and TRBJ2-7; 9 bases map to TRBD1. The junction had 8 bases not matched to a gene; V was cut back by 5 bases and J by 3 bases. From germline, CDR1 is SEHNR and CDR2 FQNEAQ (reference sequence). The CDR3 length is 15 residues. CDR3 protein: CASSEIRDRVYEQYF. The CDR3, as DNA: TGTGCCAGCAGCGAGATCCGGGACAGGGTCTACGAGCAGTACTTC. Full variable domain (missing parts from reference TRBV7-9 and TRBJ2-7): DTGVSQNPRHKITKRGQNVTFRCDPISEHNRLYWYRQTLGQGPEFLTYFQNEAQLEKSRLLSDRFSAERPKGSFSTLEIQRTEQGDSAMYLCASSEIRDRVYEQYFGPGTRLTVT.

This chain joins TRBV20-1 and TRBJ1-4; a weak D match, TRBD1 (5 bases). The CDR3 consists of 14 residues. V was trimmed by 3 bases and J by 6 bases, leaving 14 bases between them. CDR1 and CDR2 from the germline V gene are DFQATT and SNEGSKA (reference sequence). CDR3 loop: CSASPPGRDEKLFF. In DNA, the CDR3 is TGCAGTGCTAGCCCCCCAGGGAGGGATGAAAAACTGTTTTTT.

Here the CDR3 reads CATSEAGQGYEQYF. The CDR3, as DNA: TGTGCCACCAGTGAGGCGGGACAGGGGTACGAGCAGTACTTC. J is TRBJ2-5 and V is TRBV24-1, with 10 bases identical to TRBD1. The closer fit of TRBJ2-7 to the DNA end suggests the J call may be wrong. The CDR3 contains 14 residues. Germline assignment: CDR1 KGHDR and CDR2 SFDVKD.

CDR3 loop: CASSWTWTGESKEQFF. The CDR3 bases are TGTGCCAGCAGCTGGACCTGGACAGGGGAATCAAAGGAGCAGTTCTTC. This rearrangement joins TRBV7-9 to TRBJ2-1, with 9 bases aligning to TRBD1. Trimming removed 4 bases from V and 10 bases from J; junction bases left unmatched: 14. The CDR3 consists of 16 residues. Germline CDR1 SEHNR, CDR2 FQNEAQ (reference sequence).

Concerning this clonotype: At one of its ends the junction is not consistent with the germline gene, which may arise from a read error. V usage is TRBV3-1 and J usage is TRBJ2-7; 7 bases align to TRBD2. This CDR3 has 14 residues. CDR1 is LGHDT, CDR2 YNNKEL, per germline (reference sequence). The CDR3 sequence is CASSQDVVGLGPHF. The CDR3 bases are TGTGCCAGCAGCCAAGATGTTGTCGGACTAGGGCCGCACTTC.

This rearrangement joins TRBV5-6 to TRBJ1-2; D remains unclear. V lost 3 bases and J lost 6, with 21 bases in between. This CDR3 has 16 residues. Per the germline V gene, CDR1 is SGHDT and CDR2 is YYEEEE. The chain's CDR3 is CASSWRNSGSVDGYTF. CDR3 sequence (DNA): TGTGCCAGCAGCTGGAGAAACTCGGGATCCGTGGATGGCTACACCTTC.

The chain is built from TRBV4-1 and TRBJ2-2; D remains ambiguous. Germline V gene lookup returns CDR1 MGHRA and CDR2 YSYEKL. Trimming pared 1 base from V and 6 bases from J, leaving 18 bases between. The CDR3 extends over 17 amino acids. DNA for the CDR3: TGCGCCAGCAGCCAAGTAGGGTATATCCCGGGCGCCGGGGAGCTGTTTTTT. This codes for CASSQVGYIPGAGELFF.

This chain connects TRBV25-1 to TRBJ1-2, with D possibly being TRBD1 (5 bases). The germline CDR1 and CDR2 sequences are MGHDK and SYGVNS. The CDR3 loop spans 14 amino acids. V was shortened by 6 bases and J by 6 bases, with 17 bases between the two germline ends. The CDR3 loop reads CASSPPDRIDGYTF. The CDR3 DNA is TGTGCCAGCAGCCCCCCAGACAGAATAGATGGCTACACCTTC.

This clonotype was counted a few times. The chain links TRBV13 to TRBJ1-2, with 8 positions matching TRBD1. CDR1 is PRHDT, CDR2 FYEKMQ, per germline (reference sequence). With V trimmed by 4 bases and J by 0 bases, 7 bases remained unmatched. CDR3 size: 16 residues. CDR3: CASSSPDRGPNYGYTF. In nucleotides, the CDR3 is TGTGCCAGCAGCTCGCCCGACAGGGGACCTAACTATGGCTACACCTTC.

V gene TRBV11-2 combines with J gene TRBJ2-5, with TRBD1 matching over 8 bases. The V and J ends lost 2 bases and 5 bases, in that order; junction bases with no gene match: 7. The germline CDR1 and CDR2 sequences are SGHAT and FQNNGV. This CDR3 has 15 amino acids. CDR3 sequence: CASSLLRQGWETQYF. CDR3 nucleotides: TGTGCCAGCAGCTTACTGCGACAGGGGTGGGAGACCCAGTACTTC. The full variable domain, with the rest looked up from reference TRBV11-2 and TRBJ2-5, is EAGVAQSPRYKIIEKRQSVAFWCNPISGHATLYWYQQILGQGPKLLIQFQNNGVVDDSQLPKDRFSAERLKGVDSTLKIQPAKLEDSAVYLCASSLLRQGWETQYFGPGTRLLVL.

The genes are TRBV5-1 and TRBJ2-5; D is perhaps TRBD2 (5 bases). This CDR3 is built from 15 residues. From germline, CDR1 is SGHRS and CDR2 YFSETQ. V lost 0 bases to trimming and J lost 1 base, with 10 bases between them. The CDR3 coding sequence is TGCGCCAGCAGCTTGGACTCGGGATTCCAAGAGACCCAGTACTTC. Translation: CASSLDSGFQETQYF.

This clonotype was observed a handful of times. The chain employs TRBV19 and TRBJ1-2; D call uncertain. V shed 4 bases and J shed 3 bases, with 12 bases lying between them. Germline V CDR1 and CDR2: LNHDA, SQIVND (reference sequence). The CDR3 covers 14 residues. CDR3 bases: TGTGCCAGTAGTAATTTAATGCCCGACTATGGCTACACCTTC. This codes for CASSNLMPDYGYTF.